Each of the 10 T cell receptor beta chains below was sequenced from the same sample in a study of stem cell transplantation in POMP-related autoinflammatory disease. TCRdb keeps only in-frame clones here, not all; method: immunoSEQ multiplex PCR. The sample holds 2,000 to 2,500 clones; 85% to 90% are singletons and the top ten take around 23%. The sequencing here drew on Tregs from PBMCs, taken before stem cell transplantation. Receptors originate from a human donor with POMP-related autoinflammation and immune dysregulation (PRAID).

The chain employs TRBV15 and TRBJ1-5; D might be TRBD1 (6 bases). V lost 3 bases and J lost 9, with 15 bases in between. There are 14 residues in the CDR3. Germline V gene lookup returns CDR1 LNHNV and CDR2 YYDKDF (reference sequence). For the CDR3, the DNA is TGTGCCACCAGCAGCCGGGACACGGGCGGGCCCCAGCATTTT. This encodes CATSSRDTGGPQHF.

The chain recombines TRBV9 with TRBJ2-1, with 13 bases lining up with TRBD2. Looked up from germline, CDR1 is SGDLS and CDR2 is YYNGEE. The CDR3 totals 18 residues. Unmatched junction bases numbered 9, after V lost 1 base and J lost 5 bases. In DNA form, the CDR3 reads TGTGCCAGCAGCGTAACTAGCGGGAGGGCCGCTTTTCACAATGAGCAGTTCTTC. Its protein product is CASSVTSGRAAFHNEQFF.

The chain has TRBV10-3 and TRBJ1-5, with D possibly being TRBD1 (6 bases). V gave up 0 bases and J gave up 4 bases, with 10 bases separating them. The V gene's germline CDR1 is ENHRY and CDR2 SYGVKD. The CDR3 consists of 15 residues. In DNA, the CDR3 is TGTGCCATCAGTGAGTCGACAGGAGGTAATCAGCCCCAGCATTTT. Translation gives CAISESTGGNQPQHF.

The CDR3 is CASSPPGSTDTQYF. The CDR3 DNA reads as TGTGCCAGCTCACCACCGGGTAGCACAGATACGCAGTATTTT. The chain carries TRBV18 and TRBJ2-3; no clear D gene. Trimming stripped 0 bases from V and 0 bases from J, with 4 bases between. The germline gives CDR1 KGHSH, CDR2 LQKENI. This CDR3 comprises 14 residues. Full variable domain (outside the CDR3, taken from reference TRBV18 and TRBJ2-3): NAGVMQNPRHLVRRRGQEARLRCSPMKGHSHVYWYRQLPEEGLKFMVYLQKENIIDESGMPKERFSAEFPKEGPSILRIQQVVRGDSAAYFCASSPPGSTDTQYFGPGTRLTVL.

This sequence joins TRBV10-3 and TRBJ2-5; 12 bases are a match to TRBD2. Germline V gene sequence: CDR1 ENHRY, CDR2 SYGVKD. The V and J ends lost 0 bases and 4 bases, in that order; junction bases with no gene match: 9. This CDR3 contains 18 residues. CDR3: CAISESPSGRAVGETQYF. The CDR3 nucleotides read TGTGCCATCAGTGAGTCCCCTAGCGGGAGGGCCGTCGGAGAGACCCAGTACTTC.

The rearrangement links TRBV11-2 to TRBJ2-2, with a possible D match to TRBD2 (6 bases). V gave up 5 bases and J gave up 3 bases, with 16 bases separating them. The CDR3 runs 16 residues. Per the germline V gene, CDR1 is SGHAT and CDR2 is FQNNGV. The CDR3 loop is CASSKWLWGDTGELFF. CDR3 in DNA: TGTGCCAGCAGCAAGTGGCTATGGGGGGACACCGGGGAGCTGTTTTTT. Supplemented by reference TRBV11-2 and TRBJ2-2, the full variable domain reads EAGVAQSPRYKIIEKRQSVAFWCNPISGHATLYWYQQILGQGPKLLIQFQNNGVVDDSQLPKDRFSAERLKGVDSTLKIQPAKLEDSAVYLCASSKWLWGDTGELFFGEGSRLTVL.

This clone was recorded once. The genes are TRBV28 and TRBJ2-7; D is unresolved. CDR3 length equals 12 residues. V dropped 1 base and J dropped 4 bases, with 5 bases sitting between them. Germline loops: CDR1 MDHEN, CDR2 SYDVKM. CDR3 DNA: TGTGCCAGCAGTTTATTAGGGTACGAGCAGTACTTC. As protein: CASSLLGYEQYF.

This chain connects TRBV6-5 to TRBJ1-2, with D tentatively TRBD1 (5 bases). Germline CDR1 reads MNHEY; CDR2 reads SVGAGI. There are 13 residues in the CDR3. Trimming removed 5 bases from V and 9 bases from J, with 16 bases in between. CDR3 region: CASSPPGTGSYTF. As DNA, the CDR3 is TGTGCCAGCAGTCCCCCCGGGACTGGAAGCTACACCTTC.

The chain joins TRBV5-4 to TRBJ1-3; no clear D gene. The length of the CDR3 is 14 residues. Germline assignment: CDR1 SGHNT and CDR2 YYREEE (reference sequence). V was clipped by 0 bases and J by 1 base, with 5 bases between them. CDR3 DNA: TGTGCCAGCAGCTTGGTACCTTCTGGAAACACCATATATTTT. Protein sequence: CASSLVPSGNTIYF.

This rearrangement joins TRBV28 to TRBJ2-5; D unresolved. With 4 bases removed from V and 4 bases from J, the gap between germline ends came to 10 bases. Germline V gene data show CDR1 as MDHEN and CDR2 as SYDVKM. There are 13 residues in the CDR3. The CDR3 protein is CASSWWSGETQYF. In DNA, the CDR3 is TGTGCCAGCAGTTGGTGGTCGGGAGAGACCCAGTACTTC.